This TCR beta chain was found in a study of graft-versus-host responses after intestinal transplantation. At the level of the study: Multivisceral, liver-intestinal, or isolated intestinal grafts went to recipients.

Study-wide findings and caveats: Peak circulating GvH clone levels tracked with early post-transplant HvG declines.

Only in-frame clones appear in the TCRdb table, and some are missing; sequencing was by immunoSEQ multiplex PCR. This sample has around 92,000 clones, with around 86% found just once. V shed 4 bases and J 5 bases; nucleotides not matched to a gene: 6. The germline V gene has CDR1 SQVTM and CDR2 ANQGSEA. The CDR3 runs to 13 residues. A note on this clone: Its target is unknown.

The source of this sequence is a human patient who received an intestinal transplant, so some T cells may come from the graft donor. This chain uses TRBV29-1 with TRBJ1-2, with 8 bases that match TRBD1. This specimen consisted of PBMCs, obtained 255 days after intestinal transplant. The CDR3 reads CSVATGTGYGYTF. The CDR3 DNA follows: TGCAGCGTTGCTACCGGGACAGGTTATGGCTACACCTTC.